This T cell receptor (beta chain) was obtained from a study of shared clonotypes between healthy human individuals. Study at large: Plates per donor: three CD4 naive, three CD4 memory, two CD8 naive, one CD8 memory. Study outcomes and limitations: Non-shared clonotypes showed lower generation probabilities than clonotypes common to all four donors.

CD45RO-negative CD8 cells positively selected for CCR7 made up the naive population, which excluded terminally differentiated effector memory CD45RA+ cells. The CDR3 covers 14 residues. Germline CDR1 is SEHNR and CDR2 is FQNEAQ (reference sequence). V gave up 0 bases and J gave up 0 bases, with 6 bases separating them. TCRdb's table, derived via immunoSEQ multiplex PCR, lists solely in-frame clones and lacks some. The sample has around 2,000,000 clones, about 94% seen once. With regard to this clone: Its antigen remains unidentified. Other nucleotide sequences from this sample produce the same CDR3.

Sequenced: naive CD8+ T cells sorted from blood. This sequence joins TRBV7-9 and TRBJ2-7; D gene ambiguous. The sequence was obtained from a man between 18 and 35 years old in good health. CDR3 sequence reads: CASSLAGSSYEQYF. In nucleotides, the CDR3 is TGTGCCAGCAGCTTAGCAGGTAGCTCCTACGAGCAGTACTTC. Full variable domain (rest looked up from reference TRBV7-9 and TRBJ2-7): DTGVSQNPRHKITKRGQNVTFRCDPISEHNRLYWYRQTLGQGPEFLTYFQNEAQLEKSRLLSDRFSAERPKGSFSTLEIQRTEQGDSAMYLCASSLAGSSYEQYFGPGTRLTVT.